Included here is one TCR beta chain sequence, with context. Its antigen is unknown. The sample holds no much larger clone one base away, and base qualities are not on file. TCRbeta CDR3 regions were amplified from genomic DNA by means of the immunoSEQ Assay, a bias-controlled multiplex PCR. The original pipeline was this. The number of nucleated cells in each sample was estimated from the amplification of reference gene primers within the assay. To quantify the absolute abundance of each unique TCRbeta CDR3 rearrangement, sequence reads were collapsed and filtered. For each sample, productive Simpson clonality was calculated as the square root of Simpson's diversity index over productive rearrangements. This is the immuneACCESS table as TCRdb keeps it, with only in-frame sequences that have V and J called. A part of the clones is gone; compared with another copy, unresolved V genes explain less than half, and the rest is unexplained. V and J calls plus clone size are reproduced from that table; the DNA served to infer D and trimming. This sample holds about 100,000 clones; about 91% were observed only once. The top ten constitute 5% of the sample.

The CDR3 sequence holds 11 residues, the cysteine and phenylalanine included. Solely the CDR3 DNA is kept, with 33 bases framed from the first base. V loses 6 bases of germline sequence and J loses 3 bases, and the interval between the two ends is 4 bases. Via the germline V gene (reference sequence), CDR1 is MNHEY and CDR2 SMNVEV. The sample belongs to a study of blood T cell repertoires in COVID-19 (dated by TCRdb to the early 2020s). Concerning the study at large: Collaborator samples came from the United States, Italy and Spain and covered acute and convalescent phases of COVID-19. The material from the prospective study consisted of cDNA or gDNA derived from T cells, B-cell-depleted T cells, or PBMCs. The dataset comprised deeply sampled blood TCRbeta repertoires from subjects exposed to, actively infected with, or recovered from COVID-19. The repertoires were released in a freely available public database intended as a resource for research on the immune response to SARS-CoV-2. Samples came from the ongoing ImmuneRACE study (first 160 participants) plus 1,254 subjects from 6 global collaborators. The sample metadata nearly always contained a de-identified subject ID, COVID-19 status, age in years and sex. Where HLA class I and class II types were available, the types were taken from metadata supplied by the sample provider, not from assay-based typing.

The investigation overall reported the following: How much clinical and demographic metadata was included differed by source and by participant, and the metadata was provided uncurated.

Each collaborating institution followed its own protocols to collect whole blood in K2EDTA tubes. For TCRbeta analysis, collaborators shipped samples as frozen whole blood, isolated PBMCs, or DNA extracted from either of those sample types. The sequence was obtained from a human donor in a cohort sampled during active COVID-19. Sequenced: peripheral blood. The chain is assembled from TRBV27 and TRBJ2-3; the D gene is unclear. Read as DNA, the sequence is TGTGCCAGCAGGCTAACAGATACGCAGTATTTT. It translates to CASRLTDTQYF.